This is a list of T cell receptor beta chains from one sample in a study of T cell responses to AZD1222 COVID-19 vaccine. TCRdb keeps only in-frame clones here, not all; method: immunoSEQ multiplex PCR. Of some 150,000 clones in the sample, 85% to 90% are singletons; the top ten hold approximately 3.4%. The input for sequencing was peripheral blood, taken on day 0 of AZD1222 vaccination. These receptors originate from an adult in good health. The CDR3 runs from the conserved cysteine through the conserved F or W. The order of the fields is CDR3 DNA, CDR3 protein, J gene, clone size, D gene, V gene. A D gene is named only where the DNA matches it firmly. Clone size is given for some rows only: seen once, a few or many times, or a class if the clone is expanded.

DNA: TGTGCCTGGATGGCAACTCGTAATGAAAAACTGTTTTTT
CDR3: CAWMATRNEKLFF
J: TRBJ1-4
size: .
D: .
V: TRBV30

DNA: TGTGCCAGCAGTACCGGGACGACGAGTTTCGATGAGCAGTTCTTC
CDR3: CASSTGTTSFDEQFF
J: TRBJ2-1
size: .
D: .
V: TRBV6-5

DNA: TGTGCCAGCAGCTTAACACGGGGCACTGAAGCTTTCTTT
CDR3: CASSLTRGTEAFF
J: TRBJ1-1
size: .
D: .
V: TRBV7-2

DNA: TGTGCCAGCAGCTTGGCCCCCCACAATGAGCAGTTCTTC
CDR3: CASSLAPHNEQFF
J: TRBJ2-1
size: .
D: .
V: TRBV5-5

DNA: TGTGCCAGCAGGTTAGCGGGGGGGGCCAACGTCCTGACTTTC
CDR3: CASRLAGGANVLTF
J: TRBJ2-6
size: .
D: TRBD2
V: TRBV5-4

DNA: TGTGCCAGTAGTATAGCGGGAGTTTCCTACAATGAGCAGTTCTTC
CDR3: CASSIAGVSYNEQFF
J: TRBJ2-1
size: .
D: .
V: TRBV19

DNA: TGTGCCAGCAGCCAAGAAGTTACGGGGAACACTGAAGCTTTCTTT
CDR3: CASSQEVTGNTEAFF
J: TRBJ1-1
size: .
D: .
V: TRBV3-1/TRBV3-2

DNA: TGTGCCAGCAGCCCCGAATCAAACACCATATATTTT
CDR3: CASSPESNTIYF
J: TRBJ1-3
size: .
D: .
V: TRBV9

DNA: TGTGCCAGCAGCGAGAGAGGACAGGTGGATTTTGTTGAGACCCAGTACTTC
CDR3: CASSERGQVDFVETQYF
J: TRBJ2-5
size: .
D: TRBD1
V: TRBV9

DNA: TGTGCCAGCAGCTTAACCTCTCAGGGGTCGAGCTCCTACAATGAGCAGTTCTTC
CDR3: CASSLTSQGSSSYNEQFF
J: TRBJ2-1
size: .
D: .
V: TRBV7-3

DNA: TGTGCCAGCAGCTCGGAGACTAGCACAGATACGCAGTATTTT
CDR3: CASSSETSTDTQYF
J: TRBJ2-3
size: few
D: .
V: TRBV9

DNA: TGTGCCAGCAGCCCCCCCGGGAGTTACTCAAGCTCCTACGAGCAGTACTTC
CDR3: CASSPPGSYSSSYEQYF
J: TRBJ2-7
size: .
D: .
V: TRBV27

DNA: TGTGCCAGCAGTGAGGACGTCGGTGCGAATCAGCCCCAGCATTTT
CDR3: CASSEDVGANQPQHF
J: TRBJ1-5
size: .
D: .
V: TRBV28

DNA: TGTGCCAGCAGCATCGGGACAGGGGAAGGCTACACCTTC
CDR3: CASSIGTGEGYTF
J: TRBJ1-2
size: .
D: TRBD1
V: TRBV7-3

DNA: TGTGCCAGCTCACAAAACCGGGACAGACCTATGGGGACTGAAGCTTTCTTT
CDR3: CASSQNRDRPMGTEAFF
J: TRBJ1-1
size: once
D: TRBD1
V: TRBV18

DNA: TGTGCCACCAGTGATCAACAGGAACTAGCGGGAGTTGAGACCCAGTACTTC
CDR3: CATSDQQELAGVETQYF
J: TRBJ2-5
size: .
D: TRBD2
V: TRBV24-1

DNA: TGTGCCAGCAGCTTATTCACCGGGGATGAAAAACTGTTTTTT
CDR3: CASSLFTGDEKLFF
J: TRBJ1-4
size: once
D: .
V: TRBV7-9

DNA: TGTGCCAGCAGTTCTACAAGCGGGACAGAGTTCTTC
CDR3: CASSSTSGTEFF
J: TRBJ2-1
size: .
D: .
V: TRBV27

DNA: TGTGCCAGTAGTATGACTAGCGGGAGATACATTCAGTACTTC
CDR3: CASSMTSGRYIQYF
J: TRBJ2-4
size: .
D: TRBD2
V: TRBV19

DNA: TGTGCCAGCAGCTGGAAGCTAGCGGGAGACACCGGGGAGCTGTTTTTT
CDR3: CASSWKLAGDTGELFF
J: TRBJ2-2
size: few
D: TRBD2
V: TRBV7-2

DNA: TGTGCCAGCAGTCGGACAGGGGAGGAAGCCGGGGAGCTGTTTTTT
CDR3: CASSRTGEEAGELFF
J: TRBJ2-2
size: .
D: TRBD1
V: TRBV2

DNA: TGTGCCAGCAAGACAGGTGGGGGGGGCAATCAGCCCCAGCATTTT
CDR3: CASKTGGGGNQPQHF
J: TRBJ1-5
size: few
D: .
V: TRBV28

DNA: TGTGCCAGCAGCCAGGAAGGGGGTAGCAATCAGCCCCAGCATTTT
CDR3: CASSQEGGSNQPQHF
J: TRBJ1-5
size: .
D: .
V: TRBV7-2

DNA: TGTGCCAGCAGCGGACCTAGTGGCACCGGGGAGCTGTTTTTT
CDR3: CASSGPSGTGELFF
J: TRBJ2-2
size: .
D: .
V: TRBV11-3

DNA: TGTGCCAGCACCCCGAGATTAGGGGGGGACATTCAGTACTTC
CDR3: CASTPRLGGDIQYF
J: TRBJ2-4
size: few
D: .
V: TRBV6-2/TRBV6-3

DNA: TGTGCCAGCAGGGACCGACTAGTTGGGGGGGAGACCCAGTACTTC
CDR3: CASRDRLVGGETQYF
J: TRBJ2-5
size: .
D: .
V: TRBV2

DNA: TGCGCCAGCAGCTATGGGTCCGTAGGAGAGACCCAGTACTTC
CDR3: CASSYGSVGETQYF
J: TRBJ2-5
size: .
D: .
V: TRBV5-1

DNA: TGTGCCAGCAGCTTAGGAAGACAGACCTACGAGCAGTACTTC
CDR3: CASSLGRQTYEQYF
J: TRBJ2-7
size: once
D: .
V: TRBV7-2

DNA: TGTGCCAGCAGCCGGGGACAGGGACAAGGCACCATATATTTT
CDR3: CASSRGQGQGTIYF
J: TRBJ1-3
size: once
D: TRBD1
V: TRBV7-2

DNA: TGTGCCATCAGATCCGGGACGGAGACCTACGAGCAGTACTTC
CDR3: CAIRSGTETYEQYF
J: TRBJ2-7
size: .
D: .
V: TRBV10-3

DNA: TGTGCCAGCAGCAAAGACGGGACAGATTACAATGAGCAGTTCTTC
CDR3: CASSKDGTDYNEQFF
J: TRBJ2-1
size: .
D: TRBD1
V: TRBV7-2

DNA: TGTGCCAGCAGCTTATCACCCAATTCACCCCTCCACTTT
CDR3: CASSLSPNSPLHF
J: TRBJ1-6
size: .
D: .
V: TRBV7-2

DNA: TGTGCCACCAGCAGAGATGGTAGCGGGACAGGGGCCAACGTCCTGACTTTC
CDR3: CATSRDGSGTGANVLTF
J: TRBJ2-6
size: once
D: TRBD2
V: TRBV15

DNA: TGTGCCATCAGATACTCGACAGGGGGTGGTAGCGGAGGGCATGAGCAGTTCTTC
CDR3: CAIRYSTGGGSGGHEQFF
J: TRBJ2-1
size: .
D: TRBD1
V: TRBV10-3

DNA: TGTGCCTGGACATTAGGTCTTGACCATGAGCAGTTCTTC
CDR3: CAWTLGLDHEQFF
J: TRBJ2-1
size: .
D: .
V: TRBV30

DNA: TGTGCCAGCAGCCAAACAGGGACGGGCAATCAGCCCCAGCATTTT
CDR3: CASSQTGTGNQPQHF
J: TRBJ1-5
size: .
D: .
V: TRBV7-2

DNA: TGTGCCAGCAGTTCCCCTTTCGGGAGGGATAATGAGCAGTTCTTC
CDR3: CASSSPFGRDNEQFF
J: TRBJ2-1
size: .
D: TRBD2
V: TRBV6-5